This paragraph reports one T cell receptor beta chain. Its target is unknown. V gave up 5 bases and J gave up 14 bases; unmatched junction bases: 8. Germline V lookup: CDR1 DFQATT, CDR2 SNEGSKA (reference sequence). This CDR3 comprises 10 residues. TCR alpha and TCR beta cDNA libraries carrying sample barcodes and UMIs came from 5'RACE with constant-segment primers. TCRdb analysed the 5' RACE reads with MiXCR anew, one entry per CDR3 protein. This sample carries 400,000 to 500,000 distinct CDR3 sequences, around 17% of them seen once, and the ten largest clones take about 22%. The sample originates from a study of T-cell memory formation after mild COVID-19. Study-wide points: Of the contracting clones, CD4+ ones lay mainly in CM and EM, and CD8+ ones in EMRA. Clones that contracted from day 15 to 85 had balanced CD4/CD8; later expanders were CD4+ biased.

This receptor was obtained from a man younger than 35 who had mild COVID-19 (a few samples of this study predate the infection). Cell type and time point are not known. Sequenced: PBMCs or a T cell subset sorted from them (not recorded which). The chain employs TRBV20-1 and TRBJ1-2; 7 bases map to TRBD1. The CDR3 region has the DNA TGCAGTGCTGAAAGGGGGCGAGTAACCTTC. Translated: CSAERGRVTF.